One sample yielded the 8 T cell receptor beta chains listed below, sequenced in a study of tumor-infiltrating lymphocytes in primary liver carcinoma (dated by TCRdb to about 2017). Total RNA and DNA were co-extracted from around 20-30 mg of bulk tissue with the AllPrep DNA/RNA mini kit, without cell sorting. For sequencing, an Illumina HiSeq 2500 was employed. Starting from approximately 500 ng total RNA, TCRbeta-specific cDNA was produced by reverse transcription with a constant-region primer and ProtoScript II reverse transcriptase. Three nested multiplex PCR rounds, following a slightly modified ARM-PCR procedure, were used to build the TCRbeta libraries. Each of the first two PCR rounds ran for approximately 9 cycles and used multiplex TRBV1-TRBV30 forward primers together with a Cbeta reverse primer. The public reads were run again by TCRdb, first through fastp at Q25 and then through MiXCR, and only productive beta chains were kept. When rows share a CDR3 protein, they turn into one entry using the most common DNA and genes. For this sample there are approximately 92,000 distinct CDR3 sequences; 55% to 70% appear just once. Over 9.5% of the sample lies in the top ten.

What was sequenced was liver tumor tissue from sampling region 5. The intended sense of this specimen's cell subset or site label: tumor region T5, tumor centre. The receptor source for this set is a woman aged 60 to 75 with primary liver carcinoma and hepatitis B virus infection.

On this clonotype: Compared with germline, one end of the junction differs, possibly owing to a read error. The chain has TRBV12-3 or TRBV12-4 and TRBJ1-1, with TRBD1 identical over 8 bases. This CDR3 region has 15 residues. CDR3 bases: TGTCCCAGAAGTACCCTGTCTTCAGGGGGCTCTGAAGCTTTCTTT. This sequence encodes CPRSTLSSGGSEAFF.

As to this clonotype: Compared with germline, one end of the junction differs, possibly owing to a read error. The rearrangement links TRBV5-1 to TRBJ2-7, with 12 bases aligning to TRBD2. The CDR3 loop spans 17 amino acids. Germline V lookup: CDR1 SGHRS, CDR2 YFSETQ. In nucleotides, the CDR3 is TGCGCCAGCAGCTCGAAGACTAGCGGGGGAGTCTCCTACGAGCAATACTTC. Translation: CASSSKTSGGVSYEQYF.

This clonotype was observed a single time. The rearrangement joins TRBV5-1 to TRBJ1-2, with D uncertain. The CDR3 is 13 amino acids. Germline-derived CDR1 and CDR2 are SGHRS and YFSETQ. Deletions cut 4 bases from V and 1 base from J, with 8 bases between. In nucleotides, the CDR3 is TGCGCCAGCAGCATGGACGGTAACTATGGCTACACCTTC. Protein sequence: CASSMDGNYGYTF.

Notes on this clonotype: The conserved phenylalanine or tryptophan is not found at the CDR3 terminus, so this likely reflects a read error. The chain combines TRBV29-1 with TRBJ2-2, with a tentative D call TRBD1 (5 bases). CDR1 is SQVTM, CDR2 ANQGSEA, per germline. The CDR3 covers 12 residues. Trimming pared 7 bases from V and 5 bases from J, leaving 11 bases between. The CDR3 DNA is TGCAGCGGGCGCGACAGAACCGGGGAGCTGTTTCTC. Amino acids: CSGRDRTGELFL.

As regards this clonotype: The junction shows a germline mismatch at one end, possibly a read error. The chain recombines TRBV5-4 with TRBJ2-7; 9 bases are a match to TRBD1. This CDR3 spans 12 amino acids. The germline CDR1 and CDR2 sequences are SGHNT and YYREEE (reference sequence). The CDR3 sequence is CASRRDRDERYF. CDR3 in DNA: TGTGCCAGCAGGCGGGACAGGGACGAGCGGTACTTC. The full variable domain, rest sourced from reference TRBV5-4 and TRBJ2-7, is ETGVTQSPTHLIKTRGQQVTLRCSSQSGHNTVSWYQQALGQGPQFIFQYYREEENGRGNFPPRFSGLQFPNYSSELNVNALELDDSALYLCASRRDRDERYFGPGTRLTVT.

This clonotype was found once. A junction boundary mismatches the germline segment, possibly from a read error. This chain joins TRBV6-2 or TRBV6-3 and TRBJ2-2; D is possibly TRBD1 (5 bases). The CDR3 spans 18 residues. Germline V CDR1 and CDR2: MNHEY, SVGEGT. The CDR3 sequence is CASSYSSFRTHNSGELFF. CDR3 nucleotide sequence: TGTGCCAGCAGTTACTCGAGTTTTCGGACACATAACAGCGGGGAGCTGTTTTTT.

This clonotype was seen just once. The conserved closing phenylalanine or tryptophan is absent in this CDR3, likely reflecting a read error. No DNA is shown, since the ends of the CDR3 on it are uncertain; the CDR3 is the one TCRdb lists. This rearrangement joins TRBV6-5 to TRBJ2-7; no check of the table's D call, TRBD2, against the DNA was made. Germline CDR1 is MNHEY and CDR2 is SVGAGI. The length of the CDR3 is 13 amino acids, counting both ends. CDR3: CASSTRDYPEHYL.

This clonotype appeared once. The rearrangement links TRBV11-2 to TRBJ2-3, with TRBD1 identical over 7 bases. The CDR3 runs to 15 residues. With 3 bases clipped from V and 2 bases from J, the junction kept 5 bases outside the gene matches. Germline V CDR1 and CDR2: SGHAT, FQNNGV. CDR3 sequence (DNA): TGTGCCAGCAGCTTCCACAGGGGACCCACAGATACGCAGTATTTT. Protein sequence: CASSFHRGPTDTQYF.